Following are 2 T cell receptor beta chains from one sample sequenced in a study of T cells in Graves' hyperthyroidism and ophthalmopathy. TCR beta CDR3 sequences were amplified from RNA transcripts. An initial round of RT-PCR targeting the TCR CDR3 relied on the HTBI primer set. One entry per CDR3 protein results from TCRdb running MiXCR on the multiplex PCR reads. The profile shows 200,000 or so distinct CDR3 sequences, around a sixth of them singletons. Sequences were obtained from blood. These receptors were taken from a woman aged 45-60 years with Graves' hyperthyroidism.

J is TRBJ2-7 and V is TRBV5-1, with unresolved D. The CDR3 length is 13 residues. V was clipped by 6 bases and J by 4 bases, with 14 bases between them. CDR1 is SGHRS and CDR2 is YFSETQ in the germline V gene. CDR3 residues: CASNGVMGYEQYF. CDR3 in DNA: TGCGCCAGCAATGGGGTGATGGGATACGAGCAGTACTTC.

The V call is TRBV27, the J call TRBJ2-7; no firm D call. The V and J ends lost 3 bases and 0 bases respectively, with 12 bases between them. This CDR3 has 15 residues. Germline V gives CDR1 MNHEY, CDR2 SMNVEV (reference sequence). This chain's CDR3 is CASSFSPDNSYEQYF. The CDR3 DNA follows: TGTGCCAGCAGTTTCTCCCCTGACAACTCCTACGAGCAGTACTTC.